This T cell receptor beta chain was sequenced during a study of blood T cell repertoires in COVID-19 (dated by TCRdb to the early 2020s). Regarding the study in general: Samples covering the acute and convalescent phases of COVID-19 were provided by collaborators in the United States, Italy and Spain. The material from the prospective study consisted of cDNA or gDNA derived from T cells, B-cell-depleted T cells, or PBMCs. Deeply sampled blood TCRbeta repertoires from subjects exposed to, actively infected with, or recovered from COVID-19 were included in the dataset. The repertoires were made available in a free public database intended to serve as a resource for research on the immune response to SARS-CoV-2. The samples were drawn from two sources: the first 160 participants of the ongoing ImmuneRACE study, and 1,000 to 1,500 subjects contributed by 6 global collaborators. The sample metadata nearly always contained a de-identified subject ID, COVID-19 status, age in years and sex. Where HLA class I and class II types were available, the types were taken from metadata supplied by the sample provider, not from assay-based typing. What the study reported, not specific to this receptor: The amount of clinical and demographic metadata varied by source and participant and was provided uncurated.

TCRbeta CDR3 regions were amplified from genomic DNA by means of the immunoSEQ Assay, a bias-controlled multiplex PCR. In the authors' own workflow: The number of nucleated cells in each sample was estimated by amplification of reference gene primers within the assay. Sequence reads were collapsed and filtered to measure the absolute abundance of every unique TCRbeta CDR3 rearrangement. Productive Simpson clonality was computed per sample as the square root of Simpson's diversity index over productive rearrangements. Entries here come from immuneACCESS through TCRdb and include only in-frame sequences with V and J called. Some clones fail to appear in such tables; in the studies checked, an unresolved V gene covers under half of the shortfall, and the cause of the remainder is unknown. V and J calls and clone size come straight from that table; D and trimming were deduced from the DNA. Recorded for this sample are more than 150,000 clones; 80% of them occurred a single time. The ten largest clones represent under 0.75% of the sample.

This clone was detected a few times. Its antigen remains unidentified. No base quality values were provided; no much bigger clone lies one nucleotide off. Collaborating institutions collected whole blood in K2EDTA tubes following their own protocols. Collaborator samples were shipped for TCRbeta analysis as frozen whole blood, isolated PBMCs, or DNA extracted from either sample type. CDR1 and CDR2 (MNHEY, SMNVEV) derive from the germline V gene (reference sequence). The CDR3, from cysteine to phenylalanine, totals 15 residues. Of all the DNA, just the CDR3 is kept, 45 bases in frame from base 1. The junction shows trimming of 3 bases on V and 2 bases on J, and the gene matches do not reach 7 bases of it.

The sample was peripheral blood. The sequence was collected from a man aged 60 to 75 with acute or convalescent COVID-19. The sequence is built from TRBV27 and TRBJ2-7; 7 central bases correspond to TRBD1. The CDR3 amino acid sequence is: CASSFGQAATYEQYF. Here is the DNA: TGTGCCAGCAGTTTCGGACAGGCGGCCACCTACGAGCAGTACTTC.